Below, one T cell receptor (beta chain) is given with its context. The CDR3 spans 11 residues. Trimming took off 2 bases at V and 12 bases at J, with 5 bases between the two ends. This sample stems from a study of control samples from healthy donors and cancer patients. Libraries were prepared by immunoSEQ multiplex PCR; TCRdb keeps only in-frame clonotypes and omits some of them. The table lists 30,000 to 35,000 clones, less than 95% of them singletons. The sequence derives from a man in his sixties in good health. The chain uses TRBV12-3 or TRBV12-4 and TRBJ1-6; D uncertain. The material sequenced was blood. CDR3 nucleotides: TGTGCCAGCAGTTTACTGGGACCCCTCCACTTT. It codes for CASSLLGPLHF.